This entry is about one T cell receptor beta chain. The record originates from a study of blood T cell repertoires in COVID-19. Study-wide context: COVID-19 samples from acute and convalescent phases originated in the United States, Italy and Spain. Sources were T cells, B-cell-depleted T cells, or PBMCs; the material itself was cDNA or gDNA.

Patients at the Seattle site were enrolled during active infection and followed longitudinally. In the original processing: Reference gene primer amplification gave nucleated cell count estimates. Clones were read by immunoSEQ multiplex PCR, and TCRdb kept only the in-frame ones, dropping some. The V and J calls and clone size were taken over from that table, and D and trimming were inferred from the DNA. The sample holds 140,000 or so clones, roughly 77% seen once. The clonotype originates from a woman between 65 and 79 years old with COVID-19, enrolled during active disease. The sequencing sample was made of peripheral blood.

The CDR3 is CASSQSYNSPLHF. The CDR3 DNA sequence: TGTGCCAGCAGTCAATCCTATAATTCACCCCTCCACTTT. The chain links TRBV25-1 to TRBJ1-6; D unclear. With 5 bases removed from V and 1 base from J, the gap between germline ends came to 3 bases. CDR3 length: 13 amino acids. Germline V gives CDR1 MGHDK, CDR2 SYGVNS. Full variable domain (missing parts from reference TRBV25-1 and TRBJ1-6): EADIYQTPRYLVIGTGKKITLECSQTMGHDKMYWYQQDPGMELHLIHYSYGVNSTEKGDLSSESTVSRIRTEHFPLTLESARPSHTSQYLCASSQSYNSPLHFGNGTRLTVT.